This T cell receptor beta chain was obtained from a study of beta chain features in type 1 diabetes. Overall study results and limits: All four CD4+ subsets of Type 1 diabetes patients contained TCRB CDR3s that were moderately but significantly shorter.

Expressed TCRB transcripts were sequenced because the isolated RNA had all been reverse transcribed beforehand. Libraries were prepared by immunoSEQ multiplex PCR; TCRdb keeps only in-frame clonotypes and omits some of them. Of roughly 730,000 clones listed, around an eighth are singletons. V was clipped by 2 bases and J by 0 bases, with 13 bases between them. This CDR3 is built from 17 residues. Germline CDR1 MGHDK, CDR2 SYGVNS. On this clone itself: What it recognizes is unknown.

This chain joins TRBV25-1 and TRBJ1-4; no firm D call. This receptor was identified in a man in his late teens or twenties with type 1 diabetes. The sequenced sample was naive CD4+ T cells from blood. CDR3 residues: CASSERLLGATNEKLFF. The CDR3 bases are TGTGCCAGCAGTGAACGGTTATTGGGTGCAACTAATGAAAAACTGTTTTTT.